The clone carrying this T cell receptor (beta chain) was detected only a few times. The data belong to a study of beta chain features in type 1 diabetes. As every portion of the isolated RNA was reverse transcribed, the sequencing read expressed TCRB transcripts. Generated by immunoSEQ multiplex PCR, the TCRdb table keeps only in-frame clones and is missing some. The data contain a few hundred thousand clones, about 10% of them seen just once; the ten biggest clones take up under 0.045%. The receptor was derived from a woman under 30 in good health. Sequenced input: naive CD4+ T cells from blood.

The CDR3 here is CASSLTRQLTLQETQYF. CDR3 DNA: TGCGCCAGCAGCTTAACTCGACAGCTGACCCTCCAAGAGACCCAGTACTTC. The chain joins TRBV5-1 to TRBJ2-5, with a weak D call TRBD1 (5 bases). Germline loops: CDR1 SGHRS, CDR2 YFSETQ. The CDR3 covers 17 residues. V lost 2 bases and J lost 1, with 18 bases in between.